One and the same sample provided the 28 T cell receptor beta chains below, sequenced in a study of cytomegalovirus exposure and HLA in healthy donors. Primers for the PCR totalled 60 Vbeta and 13 Jbeta. Some clones are missing from TCRdb's copy, which holds only in-frame ones; the method was immunoSEQ multiplex PCR. The table records 150,000 to 200,000 clones, over 60% of them present only once. Sequencing was carried out using PBMCs. These receptors came from a woman between 35 and 50 years old in good health and CMV-seronegative.

This rearrangement joins TRBV5-1 to TRBJ2-5, with 12 positions matching TRBD2. V dropped 3 bases and J dropped 0; count of bases not matched to a gene: 9. This CDR3 contains 18 residues. Germline CDR1 and CDR2: SGHRS and YFSETQ. CDR3 residues: CASSSARASGGDQETQYF. In nucleotides, the CDR3 is TGCGCCAGCAGCTCGGCCCGGGCTAGCGGGGGGGACCAAGAGACCCAGTACTTC.

V is TRBV6-1 and J is TRBJ1-5; 7 nucleotides agree with TRBD1. The germline gives CDR1 MNHNS, CDR2 SASEGT. This CDR3 comprises 15 residues. V gave up 5 bases and J gave up 5 bases; unmatched junction bases: 9. The CDR3 is CASSFQQGSHQPQHF. As DNA, the CDR3 is TGTGCCAGCAGTTTCCAACAGGGGTCCCATCAGCCCCAGCATTTT.

This rearrangement joins TRBV6-6 to TRBJ1-1; possible D gene TRBD1, 5 bases. Germline CDR1 is MNHNY and CDR2 is SVGAGI (reference sequence). Trimming took 0 bases from V and 6 from J, leaving 5 bases between them. The CDR3 runs to 12 residues. For the CDR3, the DNA is TGTGCCAGCAGTTACTCGACAGCTGAAGCTTTCTTT. Translated, it gives CASSYSTAEAFF.

The chain combines TRBV7-9 with TRBJ2-3; 7 bases match TRBD2. V trimming: 5 bases; J trimming: 0 bases; junction bases outside the gene matches: 14. The CDR3 spans 18 residues. The germline V gene encodes CDR1 SEHNR and CDR2 FQNEAQ (reference sequence). The CDR3 DNA follows: TGTGCCAGCAGCCCGGGACTCGGGGGGTCAGCTAGCACAGATACGCAGTATTTT. The encoded protein is CASSPGLGGSASTDTQYF.

The rearrangement uses TRBV5-1 and TRBJ2-5; 11 positions match TRBD2. The ends lost 4 bases at V and 0 bases at J; junction bases unmatched: 2. Germline V lookup: CDR1 SGHRS, CDR2 YFSETQ. The CDR3 covers 15 residues. CDR3 DNA: TGCGCCAGCAGCGTAGCGGGGGGGAACCAAGAGACCCAGTACTTC. It codes for CASSVAGGNQETQYF.

This rearrangement joins TRBV28 to TRBJ2-3; 8 nucleotides agree with TRBD2. Germline CDR1 MDHEN, CDR2 SYDVKM. This CDR3 spans 16 amino acids. Unmatched junction bases numbered 15, after V lost 7 bases and J lost 6 bases. This CDR3 reads CASMGVNGGVFDTQYF. The CDR3 region has the DNA TGTGCCAGCATGGGTGTTAACGGGGGGGTATTTGATACGCAGTATTTT. Supplemented by reference TRBV28 and TRBJ2-3, the full variable domain reads DVKVTQSSRYLVKRTGEKVFLECVQDMDHENMFWYRQDPGLGLRLIYFSYDVKMKEKGDIPEGYSVSREKKERFSLILESASTNQTSMYLCASMGVNGGVFDTQYFGPGTRLTVL.

The rearrangement joins TRBV5-5 to TRBJ1-3, with 8 nucleotides matching TRBD1. Germline V gene sequence: CDR1 SGHKS, CDR2 YYEKEE (reference sequence). V lost 4 bases and J lost 0; bases outside the gene matches: 6. The CDR3 length is 16 residues. CDR3 protein: CASSPGTGFSGNTIYF. For the CDR3, the DNA is TGTGCCAGCAGCCCGGGGACAGGCTTCTCTGGAAACACCATATATTTT. The full variable domain, completed using reference TRBV5-5 and TRBJ1-3, is DAGVTQSPTHLIKTRGQQVTLRCSPISGHKSVSWYQQVLGQGPQFIFQYYEKEERGRGNFPDRFSARQFPNYSSELNVNALLLGDSALYLCASSPGTGFSGNTIYFGEGSWLTVV.

The V and J genes are TRBV13 and TRBJ1-4, with unresolved D. The CDR3 spans 14 residues. The germline V gene has CDR1 PRHDT and CDR2 FYEKMQ (reference sequence). V was cut by 1 base and J by 5 bases, with 8 bases left in between. CDR3 nucleotides: TGTGCCAGCAGCTTAGTGGCATCCAATGAAAAACTGTTTTTT. Its protein is CASSLVASNEKLFF.

The CDR3 reads CAIQTGTDYGYTF. CDR3 nucleotide sequence: TGTGCCATACAGACCGGGACAGACTATGGCTACACCTTC. The genes are TRBV2 and TRBJ1-2; the match to TRBD1 covers 7 bases. The CDR3 extends over 13 amino acids. The V and J ends lost 10 bases and 3 bases, in that order; junction bases with no gene match: 8. Germline values: CDR1 SNHLY, CDR2 FYNNEI.

J is TRBJ1-5 and V is TRBV28; 9 nucleotides align to TRBD1. CDR3 length equals 12 residues. Germline values: CDR1 MDHEN, CDR2 SYDVKM. Trimming took 6 bases from V and 14 from J; bases not matched to a gene: 8. CDR3 protein: CASSSSGQGKHF. In nucleotides, the CDR3 is TGTGCCAGCAGCTCCTCGGGACAGGGTAAGCATTTT. The complete variable domain, with remaining parts taken from reference TRBV28 and TRBJ1-5, reads DVKVTQSSRYLVKRTGEKVFLECVQDMDHENMFWYRQDPGLGLRLIYFSYDVKMKEKGDIPEGYSVSREKKERFSLILESASTNQTSMYLCASSSSGQGKHFGDGTRLSIL.

This chain joins TRBV5-1 and TRBJ2-3; D possibly corresponds to TRBD1 (5 bases). The germline V and J ends were trimmed by 3 bases and 0 bases, with 11 bases remaining between them. The CDR3 runs to 15 residues. Germline lookup yields CDR1 SGHRS and CDR2 YFSETQ. For the CDR3, the DNA is TGCGCCAGCAGCTCCCGACAGCTAAGCACAGATACGCAGTATTTT. It codes for CASSSRQLSTDTQYF.

A single count supports this clone. The CDR3 region is CASSPNTPGQGPEAFF. The CDR3 DNA sequence: TGTGCCAGTAGCCCGAATACGCCGGGACAGGGCCCTGAAGCTTTCTTT. The chain carries TRBV19 and TRBJ1-1; 9 positions agree with TRBD1. There are 16 residues in the CDR3. The ends lost 6 bases at V and 6 bases at J; junction bases unmatched: 14. Germline V gene lookup returns CDR1 LNHDA and CDR2 SQIVND (reference sequence).

The gene calls are TRBV29-1 and TRBJ1-4; 7 nucleotides match TRBD1. This CDR3 contains 14 residues. Germline CDR1 reads SQVTM; CDR2 reads ANQGSEA. V gave up 7 bases and J gave up 0 bases; unmatched junction bases: 5. CDR3 DNA: TGCAGCGCCTCCGGGACAGCAACTAATGAAAAACTGTTTTTT. Protein product: CSASGTATNEKLFF.

The chain couples TRBV18 to TRBJ2-7, with TRBD2 identical over 7 bases. V dropped 6 bases and J dropped 0; count of bases not matched to a gene: 5. Germline V gene data show CDR1 as KGHSH and CDR2 as LQKENI. The CDR3 sequence is 14 residues long. The CDR3 coding sequence is TGTGCCAGCTCCCCCTCGGGGGGCTCCTACGAGCAGTACTTC. Its translation: CASSPSGGSYEQYF.

The chain joins TRBV4-1 to TRBJ2-1; D possibly corresponds to TRBD2 (6 bases). This CDR3 is 15 amino acids long. Germline assignment: CDR1 MGHRA and CDR2 YSYEKL. V lost 5 bases and J lost 8, with 19 bases in between. The CDR3 DNA follows: TGCGCCAGCAGCGAAAGAATCACGGGGGACTATGAGCAGTTCTTC. Encoded protein: CASSERITGDYEQFF.

The J gene is TRBJ1-4, the V gene TRBV4-1; weak D call: TRBD1 (6 bases). The V gene's germline CDR1 is MGHRA and CDR2 YSYEKL. V was clipped by 1 base and J by 8 bases, with 11 bases between them. The CDR3 runs to 14 residues. The CDR3 here is CASSQVAGVEKLFF. As DNA, the CDR3 is TGCGCCAGCAGCCAAGTGGCAGGGGTGGAAAAACTGTTTTTT.

The chain joins TRBV9 to TRBJ2-3; 11 positions agree with TRBD2. Germline V lookup: CDR1 SGDLS, CDR2 YYNGEE. Trimming took 0 bases from V and 6 from J; bases not matched to a gene: 3. The CDR3 consists of 15 residues. The CDR3 spells CASSVGSSGGDTQYF. DNA for the CDR3: TGTGCCAGCAGCGTAGGATCTAGCGGGGGGGATACGCAGTATTTT.

The chain recombines TRBV5-6 with TRBJ2-3; tentative D call: TRBD1 (6 bases). This CDR3 contains 16 residues. V was pared by 4 bases and J by 3 bases, with 18 bases between. CDR1 and CDR2 (germline): SGHDT, YYEEEE. As DNA, the CDR3 is TGTGCCAGCAGCACCTCACAGGGTGGGTGGACAGATACGCAGTATTTT. Protein: CASSTSQGGWTDTQYF.

The rearrangement uses TRBV5-1 and TRBJ1-5; no clear D. CDR1 SGHRS and CDR2 YFSETQ come from the germline V gene. Trimming cost V 0 bases and J 9 bases, with 10 bases left between them. The CDR3 contains 13 residues. The CDR3 region is CASSLAEEWPQHF. CDR3 sequence (DNA): TGCGCCAGCAGCTTGGCCGAGGAATGGCCCCAGCATTTT.

This rearrangement joins TRBV18 to TRBJ2-3; D might be TRBD1 (6 bases). Germline V gives CDR1 KGHSH, CDR2 LQKENI. Between the trimmed V and J ends, which lost 3 bases and 5 bases, there was a span of 6 bases. This CDR3 contains 12 residues. The CDR3 sequence: CASSPTGDTQYF. In nucleotides, the CDR3 is TGTGCCAGCTCACCGACAGGAGATACGCAGTATTTT.

The CDR3: CASSLGAGAEQYF. The CDR3 DNA sequence: TGTGCCAGCAGCTTAGGGGCAGGGGCCGAGCAGTACTTC. This chain connects TRBV11-2 to TRBJ2-7, with a possible D match to TRBD1 (6 bases). Per the germline V gene, CDR1 is SGHAT and CDR2 is FQNNGV. V was shortened by 1 base and J by 6 bases, with 10 bases between the two germline ends. CDR3 length equals 13 residues.

J is TRBJ1-5 and V is TRBV4-1; D unclear. The CDR3 runs 17 residues. V was clipped by 3 bases and J by 1 base, with 16 bases between them. CDR1 is MGHRA and CDR2 is YSYEKL in the germline V gene. The DNA of the CDR3 is TGCGCCAGCAGCCAGGGAGCTCGGGGAAAGAGCAATCAGCCCCAGCATTTT. This sequence encodes CASSQGARGKSNQPQHF.

CDR3 coding DNA: TGTGCCAGCAGCTTTGGTAGCGGGGGGCCCAGGGGCCGCTCAGAGACCCAGTACTTC. It yields the protein CASSFGSGGPRGRSETQYF. The gene calls are TRBV5-4 and TRBJ2-5; 10 bases line up with TRBD2. Germline CDR1 is SGHNT and CDR2 is YYREEE (reference sequence). V lost 2 bases to trimming and J lost 4 bases; unmatched junction nucleotides: 17. The CDR3 sequence is 19 residues long. The full variable domain, rest sourced from reference TRBV5-4 and TRBJ2-5, is ETGVTQSPTHLIKTRGQQVTLRCSSQSGHNTVSWYQQALGQGPQFIFQYYREEENGRGNFPPRFSGLQFPNYSSELNVNALELDDSALYLCASSFGSGGPRGRSETQYFGPGTRLLVL.

The chain has TRBV10-2 and TRBJ1-1; 9 nucleotides match TRBD1. CDR1 is WSHSY and CDR2 is SAAADI in the germline V gene. Unmatched junction bases numbered 6, after V lost 2 bases and J lost 5 bases. This CDR3 is built from 15 residues. CDR3 nucleotide sequence: TGCGCCAGCAGTGAGCCGGGACAGGGATCAACTGAAGCTTTCTTT. This encodes CASSEPGQGSTEAFF.

The rearrangement joins TRBV28 to TRBJ1-2; 7 nucleotides align to TRBD1. The length of the CDR3 is 17 residues. The V and J ends lost 6 bases and 2 bases, in that order; junction bases with no gene match: 15. Per germline, CDR1 MDHEN and CDR2 SYDVKM. The CDR3 coding sequence is TGTGCCAGCAGGCCGCCCACCCCAGGGGGGTTAAACTATGGCTACACCTTC. It is translated as CASRPPTPGGLNYGYTF.

The V gene is TRBV6-6, the J gene TRBJ1-2, with a tentative D call TRBD1 (5 bases). The germline V and J ends were trimmed by 7 bases and 4 bases, with 13 bases remaining between them. In germline, CDR1 is MNHNY, CDR2 SVGAGI (reference sequence). The CDR3 loop spans 13 amino acids. CDR3 in DNA: TGTGCCAGCAACGTAGACAGTAGCTATGGCTACACCTTC. Translated, it gives CASNVDSSYGYTF.

This clone was observed once. Germline and junction disagree at one end, which may indicate a read error. Other DNA sequences in the sample encode the same CDR3. The V call is TRBV2, the J call TRBJ2-2, with a weak D call TRBD2 (6 bases). The CDR3 runs to 15 residues. Germline V lookup: CDR1 SNHLY, CDR2 FYNNEI. The CDR3 region is CASSRVLAITGELFF. In DNA, the CDR3 is TGCGCCAGCAGCCGAGTACTAGCAATCACCGGGGAGCTGTTTTTT.

This clone has more than one count but fewer than ten. The J gene is TRBJ2-5, the V gene TRBV5-1, with 8 bases matching TRBD1. The CDR3 is 13 residues long. V was pared by 4 bases and J by 8 bases, with 7 bases of the junction left unmatched. CDR1 is SGHRS, CDR2 YFSETQ, per germline. DNA for the CDR3: TGCGCCAGCAGCCCGGGGACAGGATCTACCCAGTACTTC. Translation gives CASSPGTGSTQYF.